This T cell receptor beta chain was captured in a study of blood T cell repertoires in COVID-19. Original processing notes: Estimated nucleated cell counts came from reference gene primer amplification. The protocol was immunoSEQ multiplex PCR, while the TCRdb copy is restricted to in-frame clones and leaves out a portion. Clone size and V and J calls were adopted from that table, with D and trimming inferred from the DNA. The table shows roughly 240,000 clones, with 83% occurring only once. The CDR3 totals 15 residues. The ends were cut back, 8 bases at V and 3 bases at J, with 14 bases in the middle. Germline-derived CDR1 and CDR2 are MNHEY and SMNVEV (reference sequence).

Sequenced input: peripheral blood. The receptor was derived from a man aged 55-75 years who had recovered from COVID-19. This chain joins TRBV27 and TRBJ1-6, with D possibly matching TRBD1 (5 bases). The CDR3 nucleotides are TGTGCCAGCCGACCCGGGGGGGACTATAATTCACCCCTCCACTTT. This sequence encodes CASRPGGDYNSPLHF.